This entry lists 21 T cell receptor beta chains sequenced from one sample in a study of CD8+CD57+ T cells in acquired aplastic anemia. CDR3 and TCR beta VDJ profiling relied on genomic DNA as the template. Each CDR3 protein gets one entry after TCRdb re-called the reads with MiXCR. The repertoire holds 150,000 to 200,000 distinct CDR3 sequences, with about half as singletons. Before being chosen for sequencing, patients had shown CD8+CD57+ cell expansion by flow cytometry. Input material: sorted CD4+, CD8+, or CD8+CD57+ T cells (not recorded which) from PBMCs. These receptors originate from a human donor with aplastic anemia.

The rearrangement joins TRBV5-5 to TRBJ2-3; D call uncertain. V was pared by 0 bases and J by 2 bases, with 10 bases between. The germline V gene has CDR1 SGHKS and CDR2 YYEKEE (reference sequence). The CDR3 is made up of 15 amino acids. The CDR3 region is CASSLGTASTDTQYF. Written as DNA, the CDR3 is TGTGCCAGCAGCTTGGGAACAGCCTCCACAGATACGCAGTATTTT.

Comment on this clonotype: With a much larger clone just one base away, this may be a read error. The DNA of the CDR3 is TGTGCCAGCAGTTCCGGATTGGCCTACAGTGAGCAGTTCTTC. It encodes CASSSGLAYSEQFF. The J gene is TRBJ2-1, the V gene TRBV6-4; D is unclear. There are 14 residues in the CDR3. Germline V gives CDR1 MRHNA, CDR2 SNTAGT.

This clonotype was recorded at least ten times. In nucleotides, the CDR3 is TGTGCCAGCAGTTCCCCCGGGACCCCGGGAGATACGCAGTATTTT. As protein: CASSSPGTPGDTQYF. The rearrangement joins TRBV6-5 to TRBJ2-3, with D perhaps TRBD1 or TRBD2 (5 bases each). This CDR3 has 15 residues. CDR1 is MNHEY and CDR2 is SVGAGI in the germline V gene. V was cut by 4 bases and J by 5 bases, with 16 bases left in between.

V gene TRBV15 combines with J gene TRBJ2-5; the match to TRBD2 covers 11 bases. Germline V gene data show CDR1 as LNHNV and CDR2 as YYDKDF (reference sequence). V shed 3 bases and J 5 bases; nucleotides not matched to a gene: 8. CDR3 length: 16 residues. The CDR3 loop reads CATSSFLAGGRETQYF. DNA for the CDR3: TGTGCCACCAGCAGCTTCCTAGCGGGGGGCCGGGAGACCCAGTACTTC.

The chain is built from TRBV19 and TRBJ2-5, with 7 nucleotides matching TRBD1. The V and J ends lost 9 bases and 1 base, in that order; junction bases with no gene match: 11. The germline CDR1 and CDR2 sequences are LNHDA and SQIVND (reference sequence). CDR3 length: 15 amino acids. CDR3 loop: CASRALTGTQETQYF. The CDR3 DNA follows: TGTGCCAGCAGGGCCTTGACAGGGACCCAAGAGACCCAGTACTTC.

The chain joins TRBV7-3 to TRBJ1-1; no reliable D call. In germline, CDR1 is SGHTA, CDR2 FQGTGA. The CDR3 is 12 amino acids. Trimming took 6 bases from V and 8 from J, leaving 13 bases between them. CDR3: CASSSPGSEAFF. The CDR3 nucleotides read TGTGCCAGCAGTTCCCCTGGGTCCGAAGCTTTCTTT.

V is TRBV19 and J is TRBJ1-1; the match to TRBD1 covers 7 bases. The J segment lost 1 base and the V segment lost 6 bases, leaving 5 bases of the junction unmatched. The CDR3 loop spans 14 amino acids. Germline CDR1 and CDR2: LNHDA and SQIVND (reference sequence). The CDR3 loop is CASSPGGWNTEAFF. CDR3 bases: TGTGCCAGTAGCCCAGGGGGATGGAACACTGAAGCTTTCTTT.

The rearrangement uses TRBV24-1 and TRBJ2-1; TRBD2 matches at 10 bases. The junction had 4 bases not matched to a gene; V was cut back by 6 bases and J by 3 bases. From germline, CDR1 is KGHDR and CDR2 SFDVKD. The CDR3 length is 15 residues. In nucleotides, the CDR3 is TGTGCCACCAGTCCTAGCGGGGGAAACTACAATGAGCAGTTCTTC. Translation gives CATSPSGGNYNEQFF.

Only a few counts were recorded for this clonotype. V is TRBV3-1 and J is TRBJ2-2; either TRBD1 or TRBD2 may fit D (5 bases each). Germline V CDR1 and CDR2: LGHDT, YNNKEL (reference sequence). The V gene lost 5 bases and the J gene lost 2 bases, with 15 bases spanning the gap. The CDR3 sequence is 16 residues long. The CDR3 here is CASSIRDGTNTGELFF. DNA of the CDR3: TGTGCCAGCAGCATCCGGGACGGCACTAACACCGGGGAGCTGTTTTTT.

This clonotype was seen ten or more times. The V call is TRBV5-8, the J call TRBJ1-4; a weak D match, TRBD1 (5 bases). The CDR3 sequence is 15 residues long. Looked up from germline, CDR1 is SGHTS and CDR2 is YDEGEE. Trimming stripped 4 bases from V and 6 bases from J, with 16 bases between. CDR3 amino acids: CASSIILSGDEKLFF. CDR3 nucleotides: TGTGCCAGCAGCATCATACTGTCGGGGGATGAAAAACTGTTTTTT.

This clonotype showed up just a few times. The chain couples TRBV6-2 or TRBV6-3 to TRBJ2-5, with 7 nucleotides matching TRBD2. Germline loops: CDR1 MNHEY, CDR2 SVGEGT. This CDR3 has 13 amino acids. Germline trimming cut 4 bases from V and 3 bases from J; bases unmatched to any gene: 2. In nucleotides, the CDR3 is TGTGCCAGCAGTTCCGCGGGGGAAGAGACCCAGTACTTC. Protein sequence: CASSSAGEETQYF.

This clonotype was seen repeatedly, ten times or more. As DNA, the CDR3 is TGCAGTGCTAATTCGGGACTAGCGGGGGGATGGGAGACCCAGTACTTC. As protein: CSANSGLAGGWETQYF. This sequence joins TRBV20-1 and TRBJ2-5, with 15 positions matching TRBD2. CDR1 and CDR2 from the germline V gene are DFQATT and SNEGSKA (reference sequence). The V and J ends lost 4 bases and 5 bases, in that order; junction bases with no gene match: 8. This CDR3 comprises 16 residues.

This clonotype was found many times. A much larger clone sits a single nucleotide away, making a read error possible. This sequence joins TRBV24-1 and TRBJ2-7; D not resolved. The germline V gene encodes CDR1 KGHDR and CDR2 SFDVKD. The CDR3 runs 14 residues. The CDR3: CATSGLLEPYEQYF. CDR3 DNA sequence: TGTGCCACCAGTGGTTTGCTGGAGCCCTACGAGCAGTACTTC.

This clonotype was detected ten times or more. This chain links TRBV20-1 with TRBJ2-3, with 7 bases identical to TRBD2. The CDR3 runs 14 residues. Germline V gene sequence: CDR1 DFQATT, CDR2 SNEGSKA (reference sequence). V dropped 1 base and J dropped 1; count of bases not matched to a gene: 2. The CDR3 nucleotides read TGCAGTGCTAGAGTTGCGGGAGGCACAGATACGCAGTATTTT. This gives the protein CSARVAGGTDTQYF.

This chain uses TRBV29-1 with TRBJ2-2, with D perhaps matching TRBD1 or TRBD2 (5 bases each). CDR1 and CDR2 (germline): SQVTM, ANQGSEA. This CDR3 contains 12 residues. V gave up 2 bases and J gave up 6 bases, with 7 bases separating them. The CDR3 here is CSVEQGPGELFF. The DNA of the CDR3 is TGCAGCGTTGAACAGGGACCCGGGGAGCTGTTTTTT.

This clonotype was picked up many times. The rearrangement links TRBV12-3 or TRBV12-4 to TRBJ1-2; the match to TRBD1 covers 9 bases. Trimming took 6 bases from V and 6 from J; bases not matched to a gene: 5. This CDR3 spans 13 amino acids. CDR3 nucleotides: TGTGCCAGCAGCCTCGGGACAGGGCATGGCTACACCTTC. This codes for CASSLGTGHGYTF.

The CDR3 region is CSAPIQGGRSGNTIYF. For the CDR3, the DNA is TGCAGTGCTCCAATACAGGGGGGCAGGTCCGGAAACACCATATATTTT. The chain employs TRBV20-1 and TRBJ1-3, with 8 nucleotides matching TRBD1. Germline CDR1 DFQATT, CDR2 SNEGSKA (reference sequence). J was trimmed by 4 bases and V by 5 bases; bases with no gene match: 13. The CDR3 extends over 16 amino acids.

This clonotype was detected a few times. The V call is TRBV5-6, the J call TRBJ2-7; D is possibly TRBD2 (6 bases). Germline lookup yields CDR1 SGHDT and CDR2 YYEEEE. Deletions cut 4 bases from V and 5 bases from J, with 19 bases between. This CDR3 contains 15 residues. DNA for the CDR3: TGTGCCAGCAGCACGGGAGCCGAGGCATGCAACGAGCAGTACTTC. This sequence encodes CASSTGAEACNEQYF.

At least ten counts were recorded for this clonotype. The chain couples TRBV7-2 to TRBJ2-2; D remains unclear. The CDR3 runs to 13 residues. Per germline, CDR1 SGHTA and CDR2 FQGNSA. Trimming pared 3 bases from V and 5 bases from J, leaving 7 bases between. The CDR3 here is CASSFGWTGELFF. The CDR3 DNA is TGTGCCAGCAGCTTCGGGTGGACCGGGGAGCTGTTTTTT.

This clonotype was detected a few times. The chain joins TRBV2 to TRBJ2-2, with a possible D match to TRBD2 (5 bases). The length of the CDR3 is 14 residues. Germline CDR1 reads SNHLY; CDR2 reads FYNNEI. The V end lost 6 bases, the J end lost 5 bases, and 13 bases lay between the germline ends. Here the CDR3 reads CASRDDSGTGELFF. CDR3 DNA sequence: TGTGCCAGCAGAGACGACTCGGGGACCGGGGAGCTGTTTTTT.

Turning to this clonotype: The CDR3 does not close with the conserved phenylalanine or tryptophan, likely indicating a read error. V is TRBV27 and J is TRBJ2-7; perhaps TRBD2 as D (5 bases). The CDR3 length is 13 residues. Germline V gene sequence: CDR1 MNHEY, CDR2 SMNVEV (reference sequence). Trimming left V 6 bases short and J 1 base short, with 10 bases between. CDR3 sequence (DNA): TGTGCCAGCAGGTCGACGGGGTCCTACGAGCAGTACTCC. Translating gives CASRSTGSYEQYS.